The 20 T cell receptor beta chains presented below share a single source sample, sequenced in a study of cytomegalovirus exposure and HLA in healthy donors. The PCR made use of 60 Vbeta and 13 Jbeta primers. Sequencing was performed with immunoSEQ multiplex PCR; in TCRdb, only in-frame clones are kept and a portion is missing. The sample consists of roughly 200,000 clones, around 83% of them appearing once. Specimen: PBMCs. The receptors derive from a woman aged 40-49 years in good health and CMV-seronegative.

V is TRBV19 and J is TRBJ1-5; D might be TRBD1 (5 bases). The CDR3 extends over 17 amino acids. V lost 3 bases and J 3 bases, leaving 18 bases between the germline ends. Per the germline V gene, CDR1 is LNHDA and CDR2 is SQIVND (reference sequence). The CDR3 bases are TGTGCCAGTAGTATCGGCCAGGGCCGCTCAGTCAATCAGCCCCAGCATTTT. Its protein product is CASSIGQGRSVNQPQHF.

V usage is TRBV27 and J usage is TRBJ2-3; 10 nucleotides line up with TRBD2. Germline trimming cut 3 bases from V and 7 bases from J; bases unmatched to any gene: 4. CDR3 length: 14 amino acids. Looked up from germline, CDR1 is MNHEY and CDR2 is SMNVEV (reference sequence). The CDR3 sequence: CASSFLAGEYTQYF. CDR3 in DNA: TGTGCCAGCAGTTTCCTAGCGGGGGAATATACGCAGTATTTT.

The V gene is TRBV6-1, the J gene TRBJ2-3; 9 bases map to TRBD1. The CDR3 has 14 residues. V was pared by 8 bases and J by 5 bases, with 8 bases of the junction left unmatched. Germline loops: CDR1 MNHNS, CDR2 SASEGT. CDR3 bases: TGTGCCAGCTTTTACAGGGGGCAAGGAGATACGCAGTATTTT. Translating gives CASFYRGQGDTQYF.

The rearrangement uses TRBV28 and TRBJ2-2, with TRBD1 identical over 11 bases. The CDR3 has 13 amino acids. Germline values: CDR1 MDHEN, CDR2 SYDVKM. CDR3 sequence (DNA): TGTTTTTCGGGACAGGGGGACACCGGGGAGCTGTTTTTT. It specifies CFSGQGDTGELFF.

This clone was seen more than once but under ten times. The chain links TRBV28 to TRBJ1-4, with TRBD1 matching 10 bases. After removal of 5 bases from V and 5 bases from J, the junction contained 11 bases not matched to a gene. The CDR3 sequence is 17 residues long. Germline V gives CDR1 MDHEN, CDR2 SYDVKM. CDR3 amino acids: CASSPDRGTVRNEKLFF. The CDR3 nucleotides are TGTGCCAGCAGTCCGGACAGGGGGACGGTTAGAAATGAAAAACTGTTTTTT.

Written as DNA, the CDR3 is TGTGCCACCACCCCCAGGGGGCAAGGTGGGACCCAGTACTTC. Its translation: CATTPRGQGGTQYF. The chain has TRBV19 and TRBJ2-5; 8 positions match TRBD1. The CDR3 has 14 residues. Germline CDR1 reads LNHDA; CDR2 reads SQIVND (reference sequence). The V and J ends lost 10 bases and 7 bases, in that order; junction bases with no gene match: 14.

This chain joins TRBV5-1 and TRBJ2-7; 7 nucleotides match TRBD1. The CDR3 is 16 amino acids. Germline V lookup: CDR1 SGHRS, CDR2 YFSETQ. J was trimmed by 3 bases and V by 4 bases; bases with no gene match: 13. The CDR3 DNA reads as TGCGCCAGCAGCACCACCACAGGGGTTAAACTCTACGAGCAGTACTTC. Its translation: CASSTTTGVKLYEQYF. The complete variable domain, with remaining parts taken from reference TRBV5-1 and TRBJ2-7, reads KAGVTQTPRYLIKTRGQQVTLSCSPISGHRSVSWYQQTPGQGLQFLFEYFSETQRNKGNFPGRFSGRQFSNSRSEMNVSTLELGDSALYLCASSTTTGVKLYEQYFGPGTRLTVT.

The chain carries TRBV19 and TRBJ1-2; D perhaps matches TRBD1 (6 bases). CDR3 length: 15 residues. Germline values: CDR1 LNHDA, CDR2 SQIVND (reference sequence). V dropped 1 base and J dropped 4 bases, with 13 bases sitting between them. This CDR3 reads CASSIATGYGYGYTF. DNA for the CDR3: TGTGCCAGTAGTATAGCGACAGGATACGGCTATGGCTACACCTTC.

CDR3 nucleotide sequence: TGTGCCAGCAGCAAATCCTCCCCGCCACAGGGGAAACCCCACGAGCAGTACTTC. Protein product: CASSKSSPPQGKPHEQYF. The chain couples TRBV21-1 to TRBJ2-7; the table's D gene call, TRBD1, was not cross checked with the DNA. TRBV21-1 is reported as a pseudogene. The CDR3 spans 18 residues.

This rearrangement joins TRBV5-1 to TRBJ2-1, with D hard to call. Trimming shortened V by 3 bases and J by 10 bases, and 14 bases separated the two germline ends. The CDR3 is 13 residues long. Germline V gene sequence: CDR1 SGHRS, CDR2 YFSETQ. CDR3 nucleotide sequence: TGCGCCAGCAGCTATGATATCTCCAGGGAGCAGTTCTTC. It is translated as CASSYDISREQFF.

The genes are TRBV4-1 and TRBJ2-2; 8 nucleotides align to TRBD2. Trimming cost V 4 bases and J 3 bases; bases outside gene matches: 4. Germline V gene lookup returns CDR1 MGHRA and CDR2 YSYEKL. The CDR3 is 15 residues long. The CDR3 protein is CASSLAGWDTGELFF. The DNA of the CDR3 is TGCGCCAGCAGCCTAGCGGGGTGGGACACCGGGGAGCTGTTTTTT.

The rearrangement links TRBV19 to TRBJ2-1, with a possible D match to TRBD2 (5 bases). Per the germline V gene, CDR1 is LNHDA and CDR2 is SQIVND (reference sequence). The CDR3 consists of 14 residues. Trimming took off 3 bases at V and 13 bases at J, with 19 bases between the two ends. The CDR3 reads CASSMEDLRGKQFF. CDR3 sequence (DNA): TGTGCCAGTAGTATGGAGGATTTGAGAGGGAAACAGTTCTTC.

The V call is TRBV5-4, the J call TRBJ2-7; D gene uncertain. The CDR3 covers 15 residues. Germline values: CDR1 SGHNT, CDR2 YYREEE (reference sequence). Trimming removed 9 bases at V and 2 bases at J, with 21 bases between. CDR3 DNA sequence: TGTGCCACCCTCCTCGGCGGCGGATCCACCTACGAGCAGTACTTC. Protein product: CATLLGGGSTYEQYF. The whole variable domain, remainder taken from reference TRBV5-4 and TRBJ2-7, is ETGVTQSPTHLIKTRGQQVTLRCSSQSGHNTVSWYQQALGQGPQFIFQYYREEENGRGNFPPRFSGLQFPNYSSELNVNALELDDSALYLCATLLGGGSTYEQYFGPGTRLTVT.

Only one count was recorded for this clone. This rearrangement joins TRBV7-7 to TRBJ2-5, with a weak D call TRBD2 (5 bases). CDR3 length: 14 amino acids. CDR1 is SSHAT and CDR2 is FNYEAQ in the germline V gene (reference sequence). V was shortened by 8 bases and J by 2 bases, with 15 bases between the two germline ends. The CDR3 DNA reads TGTGCCAGCTCCGTCAATCCGGGGCAAGAGACCCAGTACTTC. Protein sequence: CASSVNPGQETQYF.

The rearrangement uses TRBV5-1 and TRBJ2-7; D may be TRBD2 (5 bases). The V end lost 2 bases, the J end lost 4 bases, and 13 bases lay between the germline ends. This CDR3 comprises 14 residues. The germline V gene has CDR1 SGHRS and CDR2 YFSETQ. The CDR3 is CASSLRAAGYEQYF. The CDR3, as DNA: TGCGCCAGCAGCTTAAGGGCTGCGGGTTACGAGCAGTACTTC.

V usage is TRBV30 and J usage is TRBJ2-4; D call uncertain. Germline lookup yields CDR1 GTSNPN and CDR2 SVGIG (reference sequence). The CDR3 length is 14 residues. Trimming pared 1 base from V and 6 bases from J, leaving 13 bases between. CDR3 coding DNA: TGTGCCTGGAGTGAGAAGTCATTCGGAAACATTCAGTACTTC. Its translation is CAWSEKSFGNIQYF.

The chain couples TRBV27 to TRBJ2-7, with 9 positions matching TRBD1. V dropped 6 bases and J dropped 7; count of bases not matched to a gene: 13. Looked up from germline, CDR1 is MNHEY and CDR2 is SMNVEV (reference sequence). This CDR3 has 15 residues. In DNA form, the CDR3 reads TGTGCCAGCAGCCCAATCCGGACAGGGGTTAGGGAGCAGTACTTC. Translation: CASSPIRTGVREQYF.

The gene calls are TRBV15 and TRBJ1-2; 10 nucleotides match TRBD1. Germline V gene sequence: CDR1 LNHNV, CDR2 YYDKDF (reference sequence). The CDR3 is 13 amino acids. V trimming: 8 bases; J trimming: 5 bases; junction bases outside the gene matches: 5. The CDR3 reads CATSDRGRYGYTF. The DNA of the CDR3 is TGTGCCACCTCAGACAGGGGGCGTTATGGCTACACCTTC. The whole variable domain, filled in from reference TRBV15 and TRBJ1-2, reads DAMVIQNPRYQVTQFGKPVTLSCSQTLNHNVMYWYQQKSSQAPKLLFHYYDKDFNNEADTPDNFQSRRPNTSFCFLDIRSPGLGDTAMYLCATSDRGRYGYTFGSGTRLTVV.

The chain employs TRBV30 and TRBJ1-1; D is ambiguous. Germline V gene data show CDR1 as GTSNPN and CDR2 as SVGIG (reference sequence). V lost 0 bases and J lost 1, with 9 bases in between. The CDR3 has 14 amino acids. The CDR3 is CAWSVWAQNTEAFF. CDR3 DNA: TGTGCCTGGAGTGTATGGGCGCAGAACACTGAAGCTTTCTTT.

CDR3 in DNA: TGTGCCACCATGGGGAGGGCTGGTGCCAAAAACATTCAGTACTTC. It is translated as CATMGRAGAKNIQYF. The V call is TRBV19, the J call TRBJ2-4, with 7 positions matching TRBD2. J was trimmed by 1 base and V by 10 bases; bases with no gene match: 10. The CDR3 is 15 amino acids. CDR1 LNHDA and CDR2 SQIVND come from the germline V gene (reference sequence). The variable domain in full, completed from reference TRBV19 and TRBJ2-4, reads DGGITQSPKYLFRKEGQNVTLSCEQNLNHDAMYWYRQDPGQGLRLIYYSQIVNDFQKGDIAEGYSVSREKKESFPLTVTSAQKNPTAFYLCATMGRAGAKNIQYFGAGTRLSVL.